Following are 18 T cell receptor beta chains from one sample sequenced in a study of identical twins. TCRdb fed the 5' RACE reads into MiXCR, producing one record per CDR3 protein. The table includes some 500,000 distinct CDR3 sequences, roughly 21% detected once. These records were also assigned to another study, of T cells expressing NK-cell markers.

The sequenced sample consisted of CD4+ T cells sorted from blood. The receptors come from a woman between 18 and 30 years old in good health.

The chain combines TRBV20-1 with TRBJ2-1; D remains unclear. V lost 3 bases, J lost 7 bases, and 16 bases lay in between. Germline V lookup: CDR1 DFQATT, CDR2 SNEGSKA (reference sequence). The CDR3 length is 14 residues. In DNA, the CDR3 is TGCAGTGCTAGGCCTGGCCCGGTAGGGAATGAGCAGTTCTTC. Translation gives CSARPGPVGNEQFF.

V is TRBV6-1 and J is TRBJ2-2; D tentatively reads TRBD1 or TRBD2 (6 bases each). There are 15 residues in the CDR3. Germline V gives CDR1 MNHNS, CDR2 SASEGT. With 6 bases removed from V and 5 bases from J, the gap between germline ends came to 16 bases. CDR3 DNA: TGTGCCAGCAGGGGGGGCCAGGCGAGGACCGGGGAGCTGTTTTTT. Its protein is CASRGGQARTGELFF.

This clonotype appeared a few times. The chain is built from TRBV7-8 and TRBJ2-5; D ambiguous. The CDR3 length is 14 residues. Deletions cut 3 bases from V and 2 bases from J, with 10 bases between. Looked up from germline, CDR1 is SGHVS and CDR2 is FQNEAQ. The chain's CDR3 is CASSFGEPQETQYF. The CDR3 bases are TGTGCCAGCAGCTTCGGAGAGCCTCAAGAGACCCAGTACTTC. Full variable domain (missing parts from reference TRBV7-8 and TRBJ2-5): GAGVSQSPRYKVAKRGQDVALRCDPISGHVSLFWYQQALGQGPEFLTYFQNEAQLDKSGLPSDRFFAERPEGSVSTLKIQRTQQEDSAVYLCASSFGEPQETQYFGPGTRLLVL.

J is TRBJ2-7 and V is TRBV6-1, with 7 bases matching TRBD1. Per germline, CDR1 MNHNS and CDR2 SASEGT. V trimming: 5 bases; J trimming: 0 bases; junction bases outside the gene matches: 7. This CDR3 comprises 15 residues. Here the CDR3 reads CASSKLRDSSYEQYF. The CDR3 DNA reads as TGTGCCAGCAGTAAACTCCGGGACAGCTCCTACGAGCAGTACTTC.

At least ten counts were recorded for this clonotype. CDR3 protein: CASSDRDSYGYTF. CDR3 bases: TGTGCCAGCAGCGACCGGGACAGCTATGGCTACACCTTC. J is TRBJ1-2 and V is TRBV7-9, with 7 bases that match TRBD1. The CDR3 sequence is 13 residues long. Germline CDR1 and CDR2: SEHNR and FQNEAQ (reference sequence). Trimming took 5 bases from V and 4 from J; bases not matched to a gene: 4.

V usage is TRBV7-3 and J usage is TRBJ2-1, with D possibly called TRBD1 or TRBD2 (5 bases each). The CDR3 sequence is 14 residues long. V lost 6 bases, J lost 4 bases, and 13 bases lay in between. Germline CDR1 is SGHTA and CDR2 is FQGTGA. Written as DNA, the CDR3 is TGTGCCAGCAGTCCAGGGACGCCTTACAATGAGCAGTTCTTC. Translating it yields CASSPGTPYNEQFF.

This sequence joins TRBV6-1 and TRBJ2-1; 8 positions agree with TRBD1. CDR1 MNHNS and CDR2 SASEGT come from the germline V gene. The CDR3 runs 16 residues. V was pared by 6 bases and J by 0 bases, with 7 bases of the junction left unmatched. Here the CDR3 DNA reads TGTGCCAGCAGCCGACAGGGGTTCGGCTCCTACAATGAGCAGTTCTTC. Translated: CASSRQGFGSYNEQFF.

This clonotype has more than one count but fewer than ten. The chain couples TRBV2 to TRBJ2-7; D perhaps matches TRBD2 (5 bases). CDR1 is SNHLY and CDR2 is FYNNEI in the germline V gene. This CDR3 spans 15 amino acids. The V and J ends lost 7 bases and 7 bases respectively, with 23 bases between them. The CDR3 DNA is TGTGCCAGCACCATAGGAACTACCAGGTCGGGGGAGCAGTACTTC. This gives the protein CASTIGTTRSGEQYF. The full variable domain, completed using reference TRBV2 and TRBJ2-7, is EPEVTQTPSHQVTQMGQEVILRCVPISNHLYFYWYRQILGQKVEFLVSFYNNEISEKSEIFDDQFSVERPDGSNFTLKIRSTKLEDSAMYFCASTIGTTRSGEQYFGPGTRLTVT.

The CDR3: CASSYDVGPYNEQFF. The CDR3 bases are TGTGCCAGCAGTTACGATGTGGGCCCCTACAATGAGCAGTTCTTC. J is TRBJ2-1 and V is TRBV6-2 or TRBV6-3; D is uncertain. Germline V gene sequence: CDR1 MNHEY, CDR2 SVGEGT. Trimming cost V 2 bases and J 2 bases, with 10 bases left between them. The length of the CDR3 is 15 residues.

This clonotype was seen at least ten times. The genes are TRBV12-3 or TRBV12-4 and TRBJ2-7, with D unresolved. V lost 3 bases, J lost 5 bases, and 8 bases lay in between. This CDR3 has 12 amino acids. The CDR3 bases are TGTGCCAGCAGTTTCGGACCTCACGAGCAGTACTTC. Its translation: CASSFGPHEQYF.

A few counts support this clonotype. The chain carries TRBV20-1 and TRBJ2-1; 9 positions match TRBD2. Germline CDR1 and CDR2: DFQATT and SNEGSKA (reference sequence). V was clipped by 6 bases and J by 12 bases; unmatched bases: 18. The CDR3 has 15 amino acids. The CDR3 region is CSARGGTSSREGQFF. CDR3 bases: TGCAGTGCCCGAGGGGGGACTAGCAGCAGAGAAGGGCAGTTCTTC.

DNA of the CDR3: TGCGCCAGCAGCTTGGTCAAAAACATTCAGTACTTC. Encoded protein: CASSLVKNIQYF. The V call is TRBV5-1, the J call TRBJ2-4; D is unclear. CDR3 length: 12 residues. Germline V gives CDR1 SGHRS, CDR2 YFSETQ. V lost 0 bases to trimming and J lost 3 bases, with 1 base between them.

The CDR3, as DNA: TGTGCCAGCAGCGATGCGGGCCACGAAGCTTTCTTT. Encoded protein: CASSDAGHEAFF. The chain joins TRBV7-9 to TRBJ1-1, with D hard to call. The CDR3 extends over 12 amino acids. Germline-derived CDR1 and CDR2 are SEHNR and FQNEAQ (reference sequence). The V gene lost 5 bases and the J gene lost 8 bases, with 12 bases spanning the gap. The complete variable domain, with remaining parts taken from reference TRBV7-9 and TRBJ1-1, reads DTGVSQNPRHKITKRGQNVTFRCDPISEHNRLYWYRQTLGQGPEFLTYFQNEAQLEKSRLLSDRFSAERPKGSFSTLEIQRTEQGDSAMYLCASSDAGHEAFFGQGTRLTVV.

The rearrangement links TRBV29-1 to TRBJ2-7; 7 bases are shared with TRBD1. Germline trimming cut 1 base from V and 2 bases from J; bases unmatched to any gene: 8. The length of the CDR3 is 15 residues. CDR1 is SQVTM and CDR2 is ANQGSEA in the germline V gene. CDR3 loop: CSVEGLPGQTYEQYF. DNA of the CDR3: TGCAGCGTTGAAGGTCTCCCGGGACAGACCTACGAGCAGTACTTC.

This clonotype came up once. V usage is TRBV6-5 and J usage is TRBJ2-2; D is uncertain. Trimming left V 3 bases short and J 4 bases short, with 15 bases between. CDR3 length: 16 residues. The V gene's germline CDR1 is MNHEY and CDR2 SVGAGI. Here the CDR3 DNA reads TGTGCCAGCAGTTATGGAGACCGCCCCCGCACCGGGGAGCTGTTTTTT. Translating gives CASSYGDRPRTGELFF.

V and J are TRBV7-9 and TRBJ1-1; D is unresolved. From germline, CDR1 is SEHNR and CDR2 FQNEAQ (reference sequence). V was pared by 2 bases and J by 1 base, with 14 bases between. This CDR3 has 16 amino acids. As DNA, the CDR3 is TGTGCCAGCAGCTTAAGCTTGAGGAACAGGAACACTGAAGCTTTCTTT. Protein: CASSLSLRNRNTEAFF.

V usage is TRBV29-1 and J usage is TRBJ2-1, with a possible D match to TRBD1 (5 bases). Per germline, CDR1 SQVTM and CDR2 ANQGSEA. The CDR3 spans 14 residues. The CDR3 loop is CSAHYRSRADEQFF. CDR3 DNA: TGCAGTGCCCATTATAGGTCCAGGGCGGATGAGCAGTTCTTC.

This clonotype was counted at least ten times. The DNA for the CDR3 is TGTGCCAGCAGCCCGGGACCACTTCGTTCCTACAATGAGCAGTTCTTC. Translated: CASSPGPLRSYNEQFF. The V and J genes are TRBV6-1 and TRBJ2-1; the D call may be TRBD1 or TRBD2 (5 bases each). CDR3 length equals 16 residues. Per germline, CDR1 MNHNS and CDR2 SASEGT. Trimming removed 6 bases from V and 1 base from J, with 16 bases in between.